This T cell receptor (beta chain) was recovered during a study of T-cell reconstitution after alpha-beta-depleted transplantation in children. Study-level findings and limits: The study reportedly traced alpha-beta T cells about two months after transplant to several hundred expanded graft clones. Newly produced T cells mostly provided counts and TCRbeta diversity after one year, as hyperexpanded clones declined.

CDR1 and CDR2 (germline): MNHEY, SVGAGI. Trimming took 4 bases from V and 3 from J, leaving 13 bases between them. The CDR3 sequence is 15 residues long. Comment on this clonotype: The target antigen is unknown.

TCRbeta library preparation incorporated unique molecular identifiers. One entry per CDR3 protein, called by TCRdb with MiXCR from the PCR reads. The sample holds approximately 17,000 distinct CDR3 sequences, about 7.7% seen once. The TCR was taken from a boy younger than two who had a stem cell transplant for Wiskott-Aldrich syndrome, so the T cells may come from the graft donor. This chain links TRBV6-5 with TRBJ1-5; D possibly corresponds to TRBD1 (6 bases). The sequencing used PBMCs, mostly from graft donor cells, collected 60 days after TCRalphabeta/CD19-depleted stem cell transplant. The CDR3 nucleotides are TGTGCCAGCAGTTTAGGACAGAGCAACAATCAGCCCCAGCATTTT. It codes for CASSLGQSNNQPQHF.